Presented here are 17 T cell receptor beta chains from one specimen sequenced in a study of post-analysis software for immune sequencing data. These receptors lack a known antigen. Regarding the study as a whole: Relative to controls, patients had roughly five TRBV segments at higher frequency, with TRBV5-6, TRBV5-1 and TRBV20-1 among these.

Researchers reported that TCR beta cDNA libraries carried unique molecular identifiers. TCRdb recomputed calls from the PCR reads with MiXCR, one row per CDR3 protein. The sample contains roughly 600,000 distinct CDR3 sequences, around 44% of which appear only once. Sequencing was performed on blood. These receptors came from a girl aged 10-17 years with multiple sclerosis.

This chain links TRBV5-1 with TRBJ2-1, with 7 bases fitting TRBD2. V shed 5 bases and J 10 bases; nucleotides not matched to a gene: 9. This CDR3 is 13 amino acids long. Germline values: CDR1 SGHRS, CDR2 YFSETQ. The chain's CDR3 is CASSPWEGREQFF. The DNA for the CDR3 is TGCGCCAGCAGTCCATGGGAGGGCAGGGAGCAGTTCTTC. The full variable domain, completed using reference TRBV5-1 and TRBJ2-1, is KAGVTQTPRYLIKTRGQQVTLSCSPISGHRSVSWYQQTPGQGLQFLFEYFSETQRNKGNFPGRFSGRQFSNSRSEMNVSTLELGDSALYLCASSPWEGREQFFGPGTRLTVL.

This clonotype was found a few times. The genes are TRBV7-2 and TRBJ1-2, with D possibly TRBD1 on 5 matching bases. Germline V gives CDR1 SGHTA, CDR2 FQGNSA. The CDR3 runs 15 residues. V was pared by 3 bases and J by 2 bases, with 13 bases between. The CDR3 DNA sequence: TGTGCCAGCAGCTTCGGATGGGGGGACAACTATGGCTACACCTTC. Translation gives CASSFGWGDNYGYTF.

V usage is TRBV29-1 and J usage is TRBJ1-2; weak D call: TRBD1 (6 bases). The CDR3 contains 14 residues. Per germline, CDR1 SQVTM and CDR2 ANQGSEA. The ends were cut back, 3 bases at V and 4 bases at J, with 15 bases in the middle. The CDR3 nucleotides are TGCAGCGTTGAGGCCAGGGGCCCCCTCTATGGCTACACCTTC. This gives the protein CSVEARGPLYGYTF.

This clonotype was counted only a few times. The chain joins TRBV12-3 or TRBV12-4 to TRBJ1-1, with TRBD1 as a possible D gene (5 bases). The CDR3 is made up of 11 amino acids. The germline V and J ends were trimmed by 7 bases and 5 bases, with 8 bases remaining between them. CDR3 nucleotides: TGTGCCAGCAAAGACAGAACTGAAGCTTTCTTT. This encodes CASKDRTEAFF.

The CDR3 nucleotides are TGCAGTGCTAGAAGAGCTAGCGGGGGGGCGGGCCCCTACAATGAGCAGTTCTTC. This translates into CSARRASGGAGPYNEQFF. The V call is TRBV20-1, the J call TRBJ2-1; 12 bases match TRBD2. Unmatched junction bases numbered 10, after V lost 2 bases and J lost 2 bases. This CDR3 has 18 amino acids. Germline V gene data show CDR1 as DFQATT and CDR2 as SNEGSKA (reference sequence).

This clonotype was counted many times. This rearrangement joins TRBV7-6 to TRBJ1-4; 7 bases match TRBD1. With 5 bases clipped from V and 0 bases from J, the junction kept 3 bases outside the gene matches. This CDR3 has 15 amino acids. Germline lookup yields CDR1 SGHVS and CDR2 FNYEAQ. CDR3 loop: CASSPTGATNEKLFF. CDR3 in DNA: TGTGCCAGCAGCCCCACAGGGGCAACTAATGAAAAACTGTTTTTT.

V usage is TRBV28 and J usage is TRBJ2-5; D possibly matches TRBD1 or TRBD2 (6 bases each). The J call is uncertain, as TRBJ2-7 better fits the DNA end. Per germline, CDR1 MDHEN and CDR2 SYDVKM. The CDR3 has 14 amino acids. The chain's CDR3 is CASRGAGTVDEQYF. The DNA of the CDR3 is TGTGCCAGCAGGGGGGCGGGGACGGTGGACGAGCAGTACTTC.

The count of this clonotype is one. The chain has TRBV20-1 and TRBJ2-3; 7 bases agree with TRBD2. This CDR3 is 13 amino acids long. The V segment lost 3 bases and the J segment 5 bases; nucleotides outside the gene matches: 5. Germline values: CDR1 DFQATT, CDR2 SNEGSKA (reference sequence). The CDR3 here is CSASGGIVDTQYF. The CDR3 region has the DNA TGCAGTGCTAGCGGGGGGATAGTAGATACGCAGTATTTT.

This clonotype turned up a few times. The V gene is TRBV5-1, the J gene TRBJ2-1; the D gene is possibly TRBD1 (6 bases). The CDR3 length is 14 residues. Germline CDR1 SGHRS, CDR2 YFSETQ. Trimming removed 4 bases at V and 4 bases at J, with 12 bases between. CDR3 loop: CASSLLGGYNEQFF. The DNA for the CDR3 is TGCGCCAGCAGCCTCCTAGGGGGATACAATGAGCAGTTCTTC.

This clonotype was detected a few times. The chain links TRBV6-6 to TRBJ2-1; D may be TRBD2 (5 bases). Germline CDR1 and CDR2: MNHNY and SVGAGI (reference sequence). V was shortened by 8 bases and J by 5 bases, with 13 bases between the two germline ends. This CDR3 has 13 amino acids. The CDR3 DNA reads as TGTGCCAGCCATGTAGACGGGAACAATGAGCAGTTCTTC. Amino acid sequence: CASHVDGNNEQFF.

Points on this clonotype: Germline is not matched at one junction end, which may reflect a read error. V gene TRBV29-1 combines with J gene TRBJ2-4, with TRBD1 matching over 8 bases. CDR1 and CDR2 from the germline V gene are SQVTM and ANQGSEA. This CDR3 has 15 residues. The CDR3 sequence: CSVGSDRVTKSIQYF. The DNA for the CDR3 is TGCAGCGTTGGTTCGGACAGGGTCACCAAAAGCATTCAGTACTTC.

The V gene is TRBV4-1, the J gene TRBJ1-1; 7 bases are a match to TRBD1. This CDR3 comprises 15 residues. Germline V gene data show CDR1 as MGHRA and CDR2 as YSYEKL. V lost 3 bases and J lost 4; bases outside the gene matches: 8. The CDR3 here is CASSQWTGRSTEAFF. DNA of the CDR3: TGCGCCAGCAGCCAGTGGACAGGCCGGTCCACTGAAGCTTTCTTT.

The chain recombines TRBV5-1 with TRBJ2-5; 7 nucleotides line up with TRBD2. CDR1 and CDR2 from the germline V gene are SGHRS and YFSETQ. V lost 4 bases, J lost 5 bases, and 8 bases stayed unmatched. This CDR3 region has 14 residues. The CDR3 sequence: CASSRAGAGETQYF. As DNA, the CDR3 is TGCGCCAGCAGCAGGGCGGGAGCGGGGGAGACCCAGTACTTC.

J is TRBJ1-2 and V is TRBV11-2, with a tentative D call TRBD1 (5 bases). This CDR3 spans 14 amino acids. Germline lookup yields CDR1 SGHAT and CDR2 FQNNGV. Between the trimmed V and J ends, which lost 2 bases and 8 bases, there was a span of 15 bases. The CDR3 sequence: CASSLSGPEEGYTF. The CDR3, as DNA: TGTGCCAGCAGCTTATCGGGACCGGAGGAGGGCTACACCTTC. The whole variable domain, remainder taken from reference TRBV11-2 and TRBJ1-2, is EAGVAQSPRYKIIEKRQSVAFWCNPISGHATLYWYQQILGQGPKLLIQFQNNGVVDDSQLPKDRFSAERLKGVDSTLKIQPAKLEDSAVYLCASSLSGPEEGYTFGSGTRLTVV.

The chain joins TRBV9 to TRBJ2-4; D is undetermined. V was clipped by 4 bases and J by 9 bases, with 20 bases between them. The CDR3 length is 15 residues. The V gene's germline CDR1 is SGDLS and CDR2 YYNGEE. The CDR3 nucleotides read TGTGCCAGCAGCAATACCCCTTTTTTGGAAACCATTCAGTACTTC. Translation: CASSNTPFLETIQYF.

This clonotype was recorded a few times. This chain connects TRBV10-3 to TRBJ2-3; D remains ambiguous. The germline CDR1 and CDR2 sequences are ENHRY and SYGVKD. There are 10 residues in the CDR3. Trimming removed 11 bases at V and 2 bases at J, with 5 bases between. CDR3: CAVLTDTQYF. The CDR3, as DNA: TGTGCCGTTCTCACAGATACGCAGTATTTT.

This clonotype was picked up many times. This chain links TRBV6-5 with TRBJ2-1; the match to TRBD2 covers 8 bases. CDR3 length: 15 amino acids. Unmatched junction bases numbered 8, after V lost 6 bases and J lost 4 bases. Germline values: CDR1 MNHEY, CDR2 SVGAGI. The chain's CDR3 is CASSPASGPYNEQFF. CDR3 in DNA: TGTGCCAGCAGCCCCGCTAGCGGGCCTTACAATGAGCAGTTCTTC.